The 9 T cell receptor beta chains below all came from one sample that was sequenced in a study of blood T cell repertoires in COVID-19. The data were produced by immunoSEQ multiplex PCR, yet TCRdb's version contains in-frame clones alone and is incomplete. The repertoire includes roughly 100,000 clones, approximately 81% of them detected once, and 37% sits in the top ten. The sequenced sample was peripheral blood. These TCRs come from a man aged 80 or over with acute or convalescent COVID-19.

This clone showed up just once. V and J are TRBV3-1 (or the pseudogene TRBV3-2) and TRBJ1-2; D is unresolved. This CDR3 contains 17 residues. The V end was cut by 0 bases, the J end by 0 bases, with 14 bases between. In germline, CDR1 is LGHDT, CDR2 YNNKEL (reference sequence). The CDR3 DNA reads as TGTGCCAGCAGCCAAGATAGTCCATTATCCCCTAACTATGGCTACACCTTC. Translated: CASSQDSPLSPNYGYTF.

The rearrangement joins TRBV6-5 to TRBJ1-5; D gene unclear. The germline V and J ends were trimmed by 4 bases and 11 bases, with 15 bases remaining between them. The germline V gene encodes CDR1 MNHEY and CDR2 SVGAGI. This CDR3 has 13 residues. CDR3 sequence reads: CASSFDPLEAQHF. DNA of the CDR3: TGTGCCAGCAGTTTCGATCCCTTGGAGGCCCAGCATTTT.

The chain joins TRBV4-3 to TRBJ2-7; D possibly corresponds to TRBD1 (5 bases). Germline lookup yields CDR1 LGHNA and CDR2 YSLEER. The V gene lost 0 bases and the J gene lost 3 bases, with 15 bases spanning the gap. The CDR3 loop spans 16 amino acids. In nucleotides, the CDR3 is TGCGCCAGCAGCCAAGATCACCCAGGGCGAGGCTACGAGCAGTACTTC. It translates to CASSQDHPGRGYEQYF.

J is TRBJ2-3 and V is TRBV18, with 12 bases that match TRBD2. The CDR3 runs to 17 residues. Germline V gene sequence: CDR1 KGHSH, CDR2 LQKENI. V dropped 1 base and J dropped 0; count of bases not matched to a gene: 2. The DNA for the CDR3 is TGTGCCAGCTCACCACTAGGACTAGCGGGGAGCACAGATACGCAGTATTTT. Translation: CASSPLGLAGSTDTQYF.

The V and J genes are TRBV5-1 and TRBJ2-7, with 7 bases fitting TRBD1. The CDR3 length is 15 residues. The V segment lost 2 bases and the J segment 2 bases; nucleotides outside the gene matches: 7. Germline CDR1 is SGHRS and CDR2 is YFSETQ. CDR3 in DNA: TGCGCCAGCAGCTTAACGACAGGGTCCACCTACGAGCAGTACTTC. This translates into CASSLTTGSTYEQYF.

This sequence joins TRBV19 and TRBJ2-7; 8 nucleotides align to TRBD1. The CDR3 totals 15 residues. Germline-derived CDR1 and CDR2 are LNHDA and SQIVND (reference sequence). Unmatched junction bases numbered 10, after V lost 6 bases and J lost 3 bases. The CDR3 DNA reads as TGTGCCAGTAGGACTTCCGGGACAGGCCTCTACGAGCAGTACTTC. Translating it yields CASRTSGTGLYEQYF.

This sequence joins TRBV7-3 and TRBJ2-1; 8 bases match TRBD2. The CDR3 totals 14 residues. Germline V gene sequence: CDR1 SGHTA, CDR2 FQGTGA. J was trimmed by 4 bases and V by 3 bases; bases with no gene match: 2. The CDR3 spells CASSFSGDYNEQFF. CDR3 nucleotides: TGTGCCAGCAGCTTTAGCGGGGATTACAATGAGCAGTTCTTC.

This chain connects TRBV5-1 to TRBJ2-1; 12 nucleotides agree with TRBD2. The J segment lost 7 bases and the V segment lost 3 bases, leaving 2 bases of the junction unmatched. Germline assignment: CDR1 SGHRS and CDR2 YFSETQ. CDR3 length: 14 residues. This CDR3 is CASSSSGRENEQFF. The CDR3 DNA reads as TGCGCCAGCAGCTCTAGCGGGAGGGAGAATGAGCAGTTCTTC.

The chain employs TRBV27 and TRBJ2-2; possibly TRBD2 for D (6 bases). Germline assignment: CDR1 MNHEY and CDR2 SMNVEV (reference sequence). V was trimmed by 3 bases and J by 8 bases, leaving 13 bases between them. The CDR3 length is 14 residues. The CDR3 region is CASSFRRVQGELFF. The CDR3 bases are TGTGCCAGCAGTTTCCGGAGGGTCCAAGGGGAGCTGTTTTTT.